The T cell receptor beta chain described here comes from a study of shared clonotypes between healthy human individuals. Study conclusions and caveats: Sequencing depth was expected to affect clonotype sharing among donors. Researchers sampled blood only, noting tissue repertoires likely differ.

The donors were all Caucasian adults (living in Nashville, Tennessee). Regarding this clone: What it binds is unknown.

The CDR3 consists of 13 residues. CDR1 and CDR2 (germline): LNHDA, SQIVND (reference sequence). The J segment lost 3 bases and the V segment lost 10 bases, leaving 9 bases of the junction unmatched. For every subset, genomic DNA was evenly distributed across several immunoSEQ plates. This table comes from immunoSEQ multiplex PCR, and its TCRdb copy is limited to in-frame clones, with some not included. This sample has roughly 500,000 clones, with around four fifths found just once. This TCR derives from a woman in her thirties or forties in good health. Some clones in this sample may be carry-over from other donors' samples. The chain is built from TRBV19 and TRBJ2-7; 7 bases fit TRBD2. The sample was PBMCs. The CDR3 bases are TGTGCCACCCTAACTCCGGGGGGCTACGAGCAGTACTTC. The encoded protein is CATLTPGGYEQYF. The variable domain in full, completed from reference TRBV19 and TRBJ2-7, reads DGGITQSPKYLFRKEGQNVTLSCEQNLNHDAMYWYRQDPGQGLRLIYYSQIVNDFQKGDIAEGYSVSREKKESFPLTVTSAQKNPTAFYLCATLTPGGYEQYFGPGTRLTVT.